This T cell receptor beta chain was recorded in a study of blood T cell repertoires in COVID-19. Study information: COVID-19 samples from acute and convalescent phases originated in the United States, Italy and Spain. The analysed material was cDNA or gDNA that came from T cells, B-cell-depleted T cells, or PBMCs.

The V end lost 5 bases, the J end lost 4 bases, and 8 bases lay between the germline ends. CDR3 size: 12 residues. The germline CDR1 and CDR2 sequences are LNHNV and YYDKDF (reference sequence). Methods used by the authors: Nucleated cell counts were estimated from reference gene primer amplification. The table came from immunoSEQ multiplex PCR; TCRdb's copy has only in-frame clones and leaves some out. V and J calls and clone size are given by that table; D and trimming were obtained from the DNA. The data show 360,000 or so clones, 90% seen once. This sequence was found in a man between 18 and 29 years old with active or convalescent COVID-19. V and J are TRBV15 and TRBJ1-2; D possibly corresponds to TRBD1 (6 bases). Sequencing was carried out using peripheral blood. In nucleotides, the CDR3 is TGTGCCACCAGCGAACAGGGCTATGGCTACACCTTC. Protein sequence: CATSEQGYGYTF.